Presented here are 17 T cell receptor beta chains from one specimen sequenced in a study of spatial heterogeneity in lung cancer. The time point here: sample taken at primary tumor resection. Whole RNA from tumor, nontumor lung or frozen PBMC was sequenced unsorted. TCRdb re-analysed the 5' RACE reads in MiXCR, keeping a single row per CDR3 protein. The repertoire has about 86,000 distinct CDR3 sequences, 10% to 15% of them found once; the top ten carry approximately 4.6%. This sample comprised PBMCs, obtained at surgery. All receptors come from a male donor with early-stage non-small cell lung cancer.

The V gene is TRBV13, the J gene TRBJ1-1, with TRBD1 matching 9 bases. J gave up 11 bases and V 2 bases, and 6 bases lay outside the gene matches. This CDR3 comprises 13 residues. Looked up from germline, CDR1 is PRHDT and CDR2 is FYEKMQ (reference sequence). CDR3 sequence reads: CASSLLGTGLAFF. The CDR3 DNA reads TGTGCCAGCAGCTTATTAGGGACAGGGCTCGCTTTCTTT.

This clonotype was seen only a few times. The V and J genes are TRBV23-1 and TRBJ2-5; D is unclear. TRBV23-1 has ORF status, its function being uncertain. There are 15 residues in the CDR3. Between the trimmed V and J ends, which lost 2 bases and 0 bases, there was a span of 10 bases. The CDR3 loop reads CASSQPTRYQETQYF. The CDR3 DNA is TGCGCCAGCAGTCAACCGACACGGTACCAAGAGACCCAGTACTTC.

Many counts were recorded for this clonotype. The chain employs TRBV7-3 and TRBJ2-3; D ambiguous. CDR3 length: 13 residues. The germline V gene has CDR1 SGHTA and CDR2 FQGTGA. Trimming removed 1 base at V and 2 bases at J, with 4 bases between. The CDR3 spells CASSLMNTDTQYF. DNA for the CDR3: TGTGCCAGCAGCTTAATGAACACAGATACGCAGTATTTT.

This clonotype came up many times. V is TRBV27 and J is TRBJ2-7; 7 positions match TRBD1. Trimming removed 3 bases from V and 4 bases from J; junction bases left unmatched: 9. Germline loops: CDR1 MNHEY, CDR2 SMNVEV (reference sequence). This CDR3 contains 15 residues. The CDR3 region has the DNA TGTGCCAGCAGTTTTCTTAGGGACAGAGCTTACGAGCAGTACTTC. Its protein is CASSFLRDRAYEQYF.

The chain joins TRBV6-1 to TRBJ2-1; unclear D gene. Trimming removed 0 bases from V and 10 bases from J, with 16 bases in between. This CDR3 spans 15 amino acids. Germline CDR1 reads MNHNS; CDR2 reads SASEGT. CDR3 sequence reads: CASSEAGPYYSEQFF. For the CDR3, the DNA is TGTGCCAGCAGTGAAGCAGGACCTTATTACAGCGAGCAGTTCTTC.

This chain links TRBV20-1 with TRBJ1-2; D perhaps matches TRBD1 (5 bases). Trimming took off 7 bases at V and 5 bases at J, with 14 bases between the two ends. Per germline, CDR1 DFQATT and CDR2 SNEGSKA (reference sequence). CDR3 length: 12 amino acids. The CDR3 DNA reads as TGCAGTGTTGGCAGGGTATCATATGGCTACACCTTC. This encodes CSVGRVSYGYTF.

The chain recombines TRBV9 with TRBJ2-7; 8 bases line up with TRBD2. Germline V gives CDR1 SGDLS, CDR2 YYNGEE. This CDR3 is built from 18 residues. V lost 3 bases and J lost 5; bases outside the gene matches: 19. The CDR3 DNA is TGTGCCAGCAGCGCCCACCCGGGACTAGAGGCGGGAGAAAACGAGCAGTACTTC. It translates to CASSAHPGLEAGENEQYF.

This clonotype came up many times. The chain carries TRBV6-5 and TRBJ2-7, with D unclear. Germline CDR1 reads MNHEY; CDR2 reads SVGAGI. The CDR3 runs 18 residues. V gave up 3 bases and J gave up 5 bases, with 26 bases separating them. The CDR3 is CASSYPCQKKTEEDEQYF. CDR3 DNA sequence: TGTGCCAGCAGTTATCCATGCCAAAAAAAAACCGAAGAGGACGAGCAGTACTTC.

This sequence joins TRBV20-1 and TRBJ2-3, with 9 bases identical to TRBD2. Germline V gene lookup returns CDR1 DFQATT and CDR2 SNEGSKA (reference sequence). With V trimmed by 6 bases and J by 10 bases, 11 bases remained unmatched. This CDR3 has 13 amino acids. Here the CDR3 DNA reads TGCAGTGCGGGACGTGAGCGGGGGGCTTCGCAGTATTTT. Residues: CSAGRERGASQYF.

The rearrangement joins TRBV7-3 to TRBJ2-1; the D call may be TRBD1 or TRBD2 (5 bases each). Trimming took off 6 bases at V and 5 bases at J, with 17 bases between the two ends. The germline CDR1 and CDR2 sequences are SGHTA and FQGTGA. The CDR3 has 15 amino acids. CDR3 DNA sequence: TGTGCCAGCAGTCCCGCCGGGACGACTGACAATGAGCAGTTCTTC. This translates into CASSPAGTTDNEQFF.

The chain combines TRBV29-1 with TRBJ2-3, with 9 bases lining up with TRBD2. CDR1 and CDR2 from the germline V gene are SQVTM and ANQGSEA. The CDR3 is made up of 15 amino acids. V lost 4 bases and J lost 5; bases outside the gene matches: 10. CDR3 bases: TGCAGCGTTGTAGCGGGAGAGATCGGAGTAGATACGCAGTATTTT. Translated, it gives CSVVAGEIGVDTQYF.

This chain connects TRBV11-3 to TRBJ2-1; weak D call: TRBD1 (5 bases). The CDR3 is 16 residues long. The germline CDR1 and CDR2 sequences are SGHNT and YENEEA. V dropped 0 bases and J dropped 3 bases, with 12 bases sitting between them. For the CDR3, the DNA is TGTGCCAGCAGCTTAGATACCGGACAAAGCTACAATGAGCAGTTCTTC. It codes for CASSLDTGQSYNEQFF.

In this sample, this clonotype turned up a few times. This sequence joins TRBV2 and TRBJ1-5, with D hard to call. The V gene's germline CDR1 is SNHLY and CDR2 FYNNEI. Trimming stripped 3 bases from V and 5 bases from J, with 8 bases between. This CDR3 contains 13 residues. CDR3: CASSEIGDQPQHF. CDR3 DNA sequence: TGTGCCAGCAGTGAGATCGGGGATCAGCCCCAGCATTTT.

This clonotype has only a few counts. CDR3: CASTLAGILNTEAFF. The CDR3 nucleotides are TGTGCCAGCACCCTCGCCGGGATCCTCAACACTGAAGCTTTCTTT. The chain joins TRBV12-3 or TRBV12-4 to TRBJ1-1, with D uncertain. CDR3 length equals 15 residues. V was cut by 7 bases and J by 2 bases, with 17 bases left in between.

The table lists this clonotype with a few counts. V is TRBV7-8 and J is TRBJ2-7; D uncertain. The CDR3 runs 11 residues. The germline V and J ends were trimmed by 6 bases and 3 bases, with 6 bases remaining between them. Germline V CDR1 and CDR2: SGHVS, FQNEAQ. CDR3 sequence: CASSQDYEQYF. CDR3 bases: TGTGCCAGCAGTCAAGACTACGAGCAGTACTTC.

This clonotype was seen a few times. This chain links TRBV19 with TRBJ1-5; TRBD1 aligns across 8 bases. This CDR3 contains 14 residues. Germline V gives CDR1 LNHDA, CDR2 SQIVND (reference sequence). J was trimmed by 6 bases and V by 5 bases; bases with no gene match: 6. The CDR3 coding sequence is TGTGCCAGTAGTCTTAGACAGGGGAGTCAGCCCCAGCATTTT. Its translation: CASSLRQGSQPQHF.

The sample holds a few counts of this clonotype. The chain joins TRBV7-9 to TRBJ1-1; perhaps TRBD1 as D (6 bases). This CDR3 has 16 residues. Germline CDR1 reads SEHNR; CDR2 reads FQNEAQ (reference sequence). Deletions cut 4 bases from V and 0 bases from J, with 15 bases between. The DNA for the CDR3 is TGTGCCAGCAGCTATCCCCTACAGGGCCTGAACACTGAAGCTTTCTTT. It translates to CASSYPLQGLNTEAFF.